The 22 T cell receptor beta chains given below trace back to one sample, sequenced in a study of T-cell memory formation after mild COVID-19. A single record per CDR3 protein comes from TCRdb applying MiXCR to the 5' RACE reads. The data contain roughly 380,000 distinct CDR3 sequences, 25% to 30% of them singletons. The sample comprised PBMCs or a T cell subset sorted from them (not recorded which). The receptors were sampled from an adult woman who had mild COVID-19 (a few samples of this study predate the infection). Cell type and time point are not known.

This clonotype has more than one count but fewer than ten. This chain joins TRBV20-1 and TRBJ2-7; a possible D gene is TRBD2 (5 bases). This CDR3 is 14 amino acids long. Germline V lookup: CDR1 DFQATT, CDR2 SNEGSKA (reference sequence). V lost 6 bases and J lost 0, with 15 bases in between. CDR3 DNA: TGCAGTGCCACCCCGTGGAGGAGCTCCTACGAGCAGTACTTC. This sequence encodes CSATPWRSSYEQYF.

This clonotype has only a few counts. The V call is TRBV6-4, the J call TRBJ2-3, with 7 bases fitting TRBD2. The V gene end was trimmed by 2 bases and the J gene end by 5 bases; junction bases not matched to a gene: 7. The CDR3 has 15 residues. Germline CDR1 and CDR2: MRHNA and SNTAGT. The CDR3 region has the DNA TGTGCCAGCAGTGACGGGCGGGAGTATGGAGATACGCAGTATTTT. Amino acid sequence: CASSDGREYGDTQYF.

This chain joins TRBV29-1 and TRBJ2-1; 7 bases align to TRBD2. This CDR3 is 15 amino acids long. Unmatched junction bases numbered 13, after V lost 4 bases and J lost 7 bases. The germline V gene has CDR1 SQVTM and CDR2 ANQGSEA. In nucleotides, the CDR3 is TGCAGCGTTGGGTGGTCTAGCGGTCCTGGTAATGAGCAGTTCTTC. It codes for CSVGWSSGPGNEQFF.

The chain carries TRBV7-6 and TRBJ2-5, with a weak D call TRBD2 (6 bases). CDR1 and CDR2 (germline): SGHVS, FNYEAQ. Trimming took 1 base from V and 1 from J, leaving 16 bases between them. This CDR3 is built from 17 residues. This chain's CDR3 is CASSLEVGGKRQETQYF. CDR3 sequence (DNA): TGTGCCAGCAGCTTAGAAGTGGGGGGTAAGCGCCAAGAGACCCAGTACTTC.

V is TRBV7-6 and J is TRBJ2-1; 13 nucleotides match TRBD2. CDR1 is SGHVS and CDR2 is FNYEAQ in the germline V gene. The trim removed 5 bases at V and 0 bases at J, leaving 10 bases unmatched. The CDR3 is made up of 19 amino acids. The CDR3 DNA reads as TGTGCCAGCAGCCCGGGACTAGCGGGACGTTTTAGCTCCTACAATGAGCAGTTCTTC. This translates into CASSPGLAGRFSSYNEQFF.

The chain has TRBV12-3 or TRBV12-4 and TRBJ2-1, with D tentatively TRBD2 (6 bases). V was shortened by 2 bases and J by 3 bases, with 11 bases between the two germline ends. The CDR3 is 15 residues long. As DNA, the CDR3 is TGTGCCAGCAGTTTACGGTCGGGACTCTACAATGAGCAGTTCTTC. Protein product: CASSLRSGLYNEQFF.

This clonotype was detected a few times. The chain has TRBV6-2 or TRBV6-3 and TRBJ2-5; 12 bases are shared with TRBD2. This CDR3 comprises 15 residues. Trimming cost V 4 bases and J 2 bases; bases outside gene matches: 2. Germline CDR1 reads MNHEY; CDR2 reads SVGEGT. CDR3 coding DNA: TGTGCCAGCAGTTTGACTAGCGGGAGTCAAGAGACCCAGTACTTC. Translation gives CASSLTSGSQETQYF.

V is TRBV3-1 and J is TRBJ2-1, with 9 bases matching TRBD1. The junction had 5 bases not matched to a gene; V was cut back by 4 bases and J by 7 bases. The germline V gene encodes CDR1 LGHDT and CDR2 YNNKEL (reference sequence). The CDR3 totals 14 residues. CDR3 sequence (DNA): TGTGCCAGCAGCCTCACCGGGACAGGGAATGAGCAGTTCTTC. As protein: CASSLTGTGNEQFF.

This clonotype showed up many times. V gene TRBV30 combines with J gene TRBJ2-7; the match to TRBD1 covers 9 bases. With V trimmed by 3 bases and J by 3 bases, 15 bases remained unmatched. Germline lookup yields CDR1 GTSNPN and CDR2 SVGIG (reference sequence). CDR3 length equals 17 residues. The CDR3 region has the DNA TGTGCCTGGAGAGCCCTAACCCCAGGGACAGGGTACTACGAGCAGTACTTC. Amino acids: CAWRALTPGTGYYEQYF.

By its share, this clonotype is medium-sized (0.01 to 0.1%). The chain recombines TRBV5-1 with TRBJ2-1, with 7 bases that match TRBD2. Looked up from germline, CDR1 is SGHRS and CDR2 is YFSETQ. The ends lost 1 base at V and 6 bases at J; junction bases unmatched: 4. The CDR3 has 14 amino acids. The CDR3 DNA follows: TGCGCCAGCAGCTTGCGACTAGCTCCCAATGAGCAGTTCTTC. Protein: CASSLRLAPNEQFF.

The gene calls are TRBV5-1 and TRBJ2-1; no clear D. V was cut by 4 bases and J by 15 bases, with 20 bases left in between. The CDR3 runs 13 residues. Germline assignment: CDR1 SGHRS and CDR2 YFSETQ. CDR3 protein: CASSQTPSVELFF. The CDR3 nucleotides read TGCGCCAGCAGCCAAACACCGTCCGTTGAACTGTTCTTC.

This clonotype has just a few counts. The chain carries TRBV2 and TRBJ2-1, with 10 bases lining up with TRBD1. The CDR3 covers 18 residues. The V segment lost 3 bases and the J segment 1 base; nucleotides outside the gene matches: 9. CDR1 is SNHLY, CDR2 FYNNEI, per germline. CDR3 region: CASSESGQGRRSYNEQFF. CDR3 nucleotide sequence: TGTGCCAGCAGTGAGTCGGGACAGGGGCGAAGGTCCTACAATGAGCAGTTCTTC.

This clonotype was observed a handful of times. The chain joins TRBV4-2 to TRBJ2-3, with D possibly matching TRBD2 (6 bases). CDR1 is LGHNA, CDR2 YNFKEQ, per germline. Trimming took off 0 bases at V and 8 bases at J, with 15 bases between the two ends. This CDR3 contains 15 residues. This chain's CDR3 is CASSQEFLARATQYF. The DNA of the CDR3 is TGTGCCAGCAGCCAAGAGTTTCTAGCGCGGGCTACGCAGTATTTT.

This clonotype was seen only a few times. The chain carries TRBV3-1 and TRBJ1-3, with a weak D call TRBD1 (6 bases). V was cut by 4 bases and J by 0 bases, with 16 bases left in between. The CDR3 spans 17 residues. Germline loops: CDR1 LGHDT, CDR2 YNNKEL (reference sequence). CDR3 DNA: TGTGCCAGCAGCCTCTCGGGGGCTAGGGGCTCTGGAAACACCATATATTTT. It codes for CASSLSGARGSGNTIYF.

The V call is TRBV5-6, the J call TRBJ1-1, with 9 nucleotides matching TRBD1. CDR3 length: 16 residues. CDR1 is SGHDT and CDR2 is YYEEEE in the germline V gene. Trimming removed 4 bases from V and 5 bases from J; junction bases left unmatched: 12. CDR3 DNA: TGTGCCAGCAGCCCGCTGCCGGGACAGGGTAAGACTGAAGCTTTCTTT. Translated: CASSPLPGQGKTEAFF.

At least ten counts were recorded for this clonotype. V and J are TRBV5-1 and TRBJ2-7; D is uncertain. The germline V and J ends were trimmed by 3 bases and 7 bases, with 11 bases remaining between them. The CDR3 spans 12 residues. The germline V gene has CDR1 SGHRS and CDR2 YFSETQ. CDR3 region: CASSSQGKEQYF. The DNA of the CDR3 is TGCGCCAGCAGCTCCCAAGGAAAAGAGCAGTACTTC.

The rearrangement links TRBV9 to TRBJ2-2; no definite D call. Germline V gene lookup returns CDR1 SGDLS and CDR2 YYNGEE. This CDR3 is built from 13 residues. The V end was cut by 1 base, the J end by 8 bases, with 9 bases between. The CDR3 DNA sequence: TGTGCCAGCAGCGTAATGACGTTTGGGGAGCTGTTTTTT. Its protein product is CASSVMTFGELFF.

This clonotype was counted at least ten times. V is TRBV7-2 and J is TRBJ1-2; 10 nucleotides agree with TRBD1. Germline V gene lookup returns CDR1 SGHTA and CDR2 FQGNSA. J was trimmed by 4 bases and V by 7 bases; bases with no gene match: 6. The CDR3 is 14 residues long. CDR3 protein: CASTTGTGVYGYTF. The DNA for the CDR3 is TGTGCCAGCACCACCGGGACAGGGGTCTATGGCTACACCTTC.

This sequence joins TRBV7-9 and TRBJ2-7; D may be TRBD1 (6 bases). The germline gives CDR1 SEHNR, CDR2 FQNEAQ (reference sequence). The CDR3 runs 15 residues. Trimming removed 4 bases at V and 3 bases at J, with 16 bases between. The CDR3 protein is CASSSPGQRHYEQYF. In DNA form, the CDR3 reads TGTGCCAGCAGCTCCCCCGGACAGCGTCACTACGAGCAGTACTTC.

The chain recombines TRBV20-1 with TRBJ2-7, with 9 bases matching TRBD1. Germline CDR1 and CDR2: DFQATT and SNEGSKA (reference sequence). This CDR3 contains 13 residues. The V segment lost 5 bases and the J segment 4 bases; nucleotides outside the gene matches: 6. In DNA form, the CDR3 reads TGCAGTGCTGGACAGGGGTTGGGGTACGAGCAGTACTTC. As protein: CSAGQGLGYEQYF.

This clonotype was seen more than once but under ten times. The V call is TRBV6-6, the J call TRBJ2-1, with TRBD1 as a possible D gene (6 bases). The V end was cut by 6 bases, the J end by 2 bases, with 17 bases between. This CDR3 comprises 16 residues. In germline, CDR1 is MNHNY, CDR2 SVGAGI (reference sequence). The CDR3 loop reads CASSPLGQGTYNEQFF. The CDR3 bases are TGTGCCAGCAGCCCACTCGGGCAGGGGACCTACAATGAGCAGTTCTTC.

This clonotype was observed a few times. The chain combines TRBV9 with TRBJ2-5, with a possible D match to TRBD2 (6 bases). Germline V gives CDR1 SGDLS, CDR2 YYNGEE. V was shortened by 2 bases and J by 1 base, with 12 bases between the two germline ends. The CDR3 is 15 amino acids. The CDR3 here is CASSVLGGRQETQYF. The CDR3, as DNA: TGTGCCAGCAGCGTTTTGGGGGGTCGCCAAGAGACCCAGTACTTC.